A selection of T cell receptor beta chains follows, all from one sample in a study of blood T cells in healthy people across ages. Each CDR3 protein is one row after TCRdb ran MiXCR on the 5' RACE reads. The sample shows more than 1 million distinct CDR3 sequences, around 43% of them seen only once. The specimen sequenced was blood. The receptors come from an older woman in good health. The CDR3 runs from the conserved cysteine through the conserved F or W. D genes are given only for firm matches. The size entry is marked missing in some rows and otherwise reads once, few, many or a size class.

D,V,size,J,DNA,CDR3
TRBD2,TRBV6-1,-,TRBJ2-3,TGTGCCAGCAGCCATCGGACTAGCGGGATCGCCACAGATACGCAGTATTTT,CASSHRTSGIATDTQYF
-,TRBV12-3/TRBV12-4,-,TRBJ2-3,TGTGCCAGCAGTTTCCCGGGACGATACACAGATACGCGGTATTTT,CASSFPGRYTDTRYF
TRBD1,TRBV6-2/TRBV6-3,-,TRBJ2-3,TGTGCCAGCAGTTACTTCCGACAGGGCGGAGGCACAGATACGCAGTATTTT,CASSYFRQGGGTDTQYF
-,TRBV25-1,-,TRBJ1-2,TGTGCCAGCAGTCAAAGTGGAGGACTTAACTATGGCTACACCTTC,CASSQSGGLNYGYTF
TRBD2,TRBV3-1,few,TRBJ2-4,TGTGCCAGCAGCCCACAAGCGGGAGGCTTAAACATTCAGTACTTC,CASSPQAGGLNIQYF
-,TRBV29-1,few,TRBJ2-1,TGCAGCGTTGACGGGGTAAGCCCCCACAATGAGCAGTTCTTC,CSVDGVSPHNEQFF
TRBD1,TRBV28,once,TRBJ2-1,TGTGCCAGCACCGGACAGGGGTCCCCTTACAATGAGCAGTTCTTC,CASTGQGSPYNEQFF
-,TRBV9,-,TRBJ1-2,TGTGCCAGCAGCGTAGGATCGGACAACTATGGCCACACCTTC,CASSVGSDNYGHTF
TRBD2,TRBV12-3/TRBV12-4,-,TRBJ2-2,TGTGCCAGCAGTCGAATAGCGGGAGGGGCGAACACCGGGGAGCTGTTTTTT,CASSRIAGGANTGELFF
-,TRBV3-1,-,TRBJ2-5,TGTGCCAGCAGCCAAGCTGGAGGAAGGGAGACCCAGTACTTC,CASSQAGGRETQYF
-,TRBV29-1,many,TRBJ2-3,TGCAGCGTTGCTCAGAGCACAGATACGCAGTATTTT,CSVAQSTDTQYF
-,TRBV11-1,-,TRBJ2-7,TGTGCCAGCAGCTCCGGTGGCGTCGAGCAGTACTTC,CASSSGGVEQYF
TRBD1,TRBV7-6,few,TRBJ2-7,TGTGCCAGCAGCTCCGGACAGGGTGAGACCTACGAGCAGTACTTC,CASSSGQGETYEQYF
-,TRBV21-1,-,TRBJ2-7,TGTGCCAGCACGAATTCACAGTCCTACGAGCAGTACTTC,CASTNSQSYEQYF
-,TRBV27,many,TRBJ2-6,TGTGCCAGCACCCTTCTGCGGTCCAGCTCTGGGGCCAACGTCCTGACTTTC,CASTLLRSSSGANVLTF
-,TRBV6-5,once,TRBJ2-7,TGTGCCAGCAGCCCTAGCCGGGACCTTTTTTCCTACGAGCAGTACTTC,CASSPSRDLFSYEQYF
-,TRBV4-1,-,TRBJ2-7,TGCGCCAGCAGATTACCGGGACCCAAGCCGAATGAGCAGTACTTC,CASRLPGPKPNEQYF
TRBD1,TRBV6-4,-,TRBJ2-1,TGTGCCAGCAGTGAGGGACAGGGGGTCTACAATGGACAGTTCTTC,CASSEGQGVYNGQFF
-,TRBV27,-,TRBJ2-2,TGTGCCAGCAGTTCAGAACTAGGGGCGAACACCGGGGAGCTGTTTTTT,CASSSELGANTGELFF
-,TRBV10-3,-,TRBJ2-3,TGCGCCATCAGGGACGAGAGGGTAGATAGGCAGTATTTT,CAIRDERVDRQYF
-,TRBV20-1,-,TRBJ2-7,TGCAGTGCTTTAAATTGGCGGGACGCCGCGGCCTACGAGCAGTACTTC,CSALNWRDAAAYEQYF
-,TRBV10-3,many,TRBJ2-5,TGTGCCATCAGTGGCGGACAGCAAGAGACCCAGTACTTC,CAISGGQQETQYF
-,TRBV6-2/TRBV6-3,once,TRBJ2-7,TGTGCCAGCAGTTACAGTCAGGGGTTGAGTAATGAGCAGTACTTC,CASSYSQGLSNEQYF
TRBD1,TRBV7-7,few,TRBJ2-7,TGTGCCAGCAGCTTTTTCGACAGGGGTAACTACGAGCAGTACTTC,CASSFFDRGNYEQYF
TRBD2,TRBV20-1,-,TRBJ2-1,TGCAGTGCTAGAGATCCGTGGCGGGACTACAATGGGCAGTTCTTC,CSARDPWRDYNGQFF
-,TRBV12-3/TRBV12-4,few,TRBJ2-3,TGTGCCAGCAGTCCCGTGACAGATACGCAGTATTTT,CASSPVTDTQYF
-,TRBV9,-,TRBJ2-1,TGTGCCAGCAGCGTACTTATGGGGAGATCTCCCTACAATGAGCAGTTCTTC,CASSVLMGRSPYNEQFF
TRBD1,TRBV6-1,-,TRBJ2-1,TGTGCCAGCAGTGAAAAGGGGGCGGTCTACTACAATGAGCAGTTCTTC,CASSEKGAVYYNEQFF
-,TRBV29-1,once,TRBJ1-2,TGCAGCGTGGATAAATCCGGGACAACCACCTATGGCTACACCTTC,CSVDKSGTTTYGYTF
-,TRBV7-9,-,TRBJ1-4,TGTGCCAGCAGCTTATCGGACAGCTCCGCAACTAATGAAAAACTGTTTTTT,CASSLSDSSATNEKLFF
-,TRBV10-3,-,TRBJ1-2,TGTGCCATCAGTGAGTCTGGCGGCCAAAGAGGCTACACCTTC,CAISESGGQRGYTF
-,TRBV5-1,-,TRBJ2-1,TGCGCCAGCAGCTGGGATAACAATGAGCAGTTCTTC,CASSWDNNEQFF
-,TRBV29-1,few,TRBJ2-4,TGCAGCGTTTGGTTAAGGTCCGGTGGAAAAAACATTCAGTACTTC,CSVWLRSGGKNIQYF
-,TRBV7-6,few,TRBJ1-4,TGTGCCAGCAGCTTAGTGGGGGCGTCGAGTGAAAAACTGTTTTTT,CASSLVGASSEKLFF
-,TRBV27,-,TRBJ2-7,TGTGCCGCAGACCTTACAGTACACGAGCAGTACTTC,CAADLTVHEQYF
-,TRBV6-6,-,TRBJ2-7,TGTGCCAGCAGTTACGAACAGGGCAGGAACGAGCAGTACTTC,CASSYEQGRNEQYF
-,TRBV6-1,once,TRBJ1-6,TGTGCCAGCAGTGTTCCAGTGGAGAGCTCCTATAATTCACCCCTCCACTTT,CASSVPVESSYNSPLHF
TRBD2,TRBV9,-,TRBJ2-7,TGTGCCAGCAGCGTCTTCCTCAGCGGGAGCTCCTACAATGAGCAGTACTTC,CASSVFLSGSSYNEQYF
-,TRBV4-1,-,TRBJ2-7,TGCGCCAGCAGCCATCAGACTATCGGGCCTTCCTACGAGCAGTACTTC,CASSHQTIGPSYEQYF
TRBD2,TRBV11-3,-,TRBJ2-5,TGTGCCAGCAGCGGAGGGACTAGCGGGAGGAGTTGGGAGACCCAGTACTTC,CASSGGTSGRSWETQYF
TRBD2,TRBV3-1,many,TRBJ2-1,TGTGCCAGCCGACTAGCGGGAGATGAGCAGTTCTTC,CASRLAGDEQFF
TRBD1,TRBV15,-,TRBJ2-7,TGTGCCACCAGCAGAACCTCCCAGGGGGCTAACGAGCAGTACTTC,CATSRTSQGANEQYF
-,TRBV5-1,-,TRBJ2-1,TGCGCCAGCAGCTTGCCGGGTAAGAATGAGCAGTTCTTC,CASSLPGKNEQFF
TRBD1,TRBV29-1,-,TRBJ1-2,TGCAGCGCGGGGACAGGCCCTCACGGGGATGGCTACACCTTC,CSAGTGPHGDGYTF
-,TRBV5-1,-,TRBJ2-7,TGCGCCAGCAGCCCATCCCGCGGACCAATGGAGCAGTACTTC,CASSPSRGPMEQYF
-,TRBV9,-,TRBJ2-5,TGTGCCAGCAGCCCGGCGGTGTACGGCCCTTGGGAGACCCAGTACTTC,CASSPAVYGPWETQYF
-,TRBV19,-,TRBJ2-3,TGTGCCAGTAATTCAGGGGTCGCGGATACGCAGTATTTT,CASNSGVADTQYF
TRBD2,TRBV5-1,once,TRBJ2-3,TGCGCCAGCAGCCCGGTAGCGGGAATGAGCACAGAGACGCAGTATTTT,CASSPVAGMSTETQYF
-,TRBV3-1,-,TRBJ2-3,TGTGCCAGCAGCCAAGAAAAGCACACAGATACGCAGTATTTT,CASSQEKHTDTQYF
-,TRBV20-1,-,TRBJ1-2,TGCAGTGCTCCGGACCCTACGGGCTATGGCTACACCTTC,CSAPDPTGYGYTF
-,TRBV4-2,-,TRBJ2-7,TGTGCCAGCAGCCAAGGTACTAGCAGTTTTAGCTCCTACGAGCAGTACTTC,CASSQGTSSFSSYEQYF
TRBD2,TRBV7-3,few,TRBJ2-3,TGTGCCAGCAGCGAACTAGCGGGAGGGCCGGGCACACACACAGATACGCAGTATTTT,CASSELAGGPGTHTDTQYF
-,TRBV20-1,few,TRBJ2-1,TGCAGTGCTAGCCCACAGGGGGGGGGGTATAATGAGCAGTTCTTC,CSASPQGGGYNEQFF
-,TRBV24-1,-,TRBJ2-3,TGTGCCACCAGTACCACAGGGAGTACGCAGTATTTT,CATSTTGSTQYF
TRBD2,TRBV9,-,TRBJ2-1,TGTGCCAGCGGAGTTAGCGGGGCCTACAATGAGCAGTTCTTC,CASGVSGAYNEQFF
-,TRBV4-1,-,TRBJ2-1,TGCGCCAGCAGCCAAGATGGGGGCGGGGGACGCTCCTACAATGAGCAGTTCTTC,CASSQDGGGGRSYNEQFF